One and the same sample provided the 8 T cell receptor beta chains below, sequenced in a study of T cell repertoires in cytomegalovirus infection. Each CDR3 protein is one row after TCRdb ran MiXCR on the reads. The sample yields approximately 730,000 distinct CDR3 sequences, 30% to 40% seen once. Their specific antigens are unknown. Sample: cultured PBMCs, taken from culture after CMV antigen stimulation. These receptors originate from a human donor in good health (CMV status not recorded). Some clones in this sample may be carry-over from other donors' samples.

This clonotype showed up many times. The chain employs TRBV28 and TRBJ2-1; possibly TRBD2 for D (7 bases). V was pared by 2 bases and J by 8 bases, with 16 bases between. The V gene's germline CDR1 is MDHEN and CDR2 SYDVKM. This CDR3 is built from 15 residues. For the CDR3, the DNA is TGTGCCAGCAGTTTACGGGGGGCTGTGAGGGATGAGCAGTTCTTC. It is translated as CASSLRGAVRDEQFF.

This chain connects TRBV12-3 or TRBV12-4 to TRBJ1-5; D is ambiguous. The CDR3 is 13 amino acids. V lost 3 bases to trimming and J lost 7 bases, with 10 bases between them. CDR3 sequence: CASSFEGSQPQHF. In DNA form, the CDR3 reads TGTGCCAGCAGTTTTGAGGGTTCCCAGCCCCAGCATTTT.

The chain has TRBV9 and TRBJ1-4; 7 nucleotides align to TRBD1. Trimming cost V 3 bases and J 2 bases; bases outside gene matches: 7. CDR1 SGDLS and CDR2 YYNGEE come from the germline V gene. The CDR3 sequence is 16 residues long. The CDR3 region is CASSGRTGGTNEKLFF. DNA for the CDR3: TGTGCCAGCAGCGGCAGGACAGGTGGGACTAATGAAAAACTGTTTTTT.

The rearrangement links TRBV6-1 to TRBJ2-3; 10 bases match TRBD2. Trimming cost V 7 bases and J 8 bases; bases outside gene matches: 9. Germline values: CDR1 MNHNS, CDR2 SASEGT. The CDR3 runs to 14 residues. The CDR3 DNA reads TGTGCCAGCAATCCAGCGGGAGGGTTCAGTACGCAGTATTTT. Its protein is CASNPAGGFSTQYF.

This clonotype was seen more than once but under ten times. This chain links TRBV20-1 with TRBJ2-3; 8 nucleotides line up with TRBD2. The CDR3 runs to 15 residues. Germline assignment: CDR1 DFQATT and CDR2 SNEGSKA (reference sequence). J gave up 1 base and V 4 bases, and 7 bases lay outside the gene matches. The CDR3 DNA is TGCAGTGCTAACGGGAGGGCCGGGGGCACAGATACGCAGTATTTT. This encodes CSANGRAGGTDTQYF.

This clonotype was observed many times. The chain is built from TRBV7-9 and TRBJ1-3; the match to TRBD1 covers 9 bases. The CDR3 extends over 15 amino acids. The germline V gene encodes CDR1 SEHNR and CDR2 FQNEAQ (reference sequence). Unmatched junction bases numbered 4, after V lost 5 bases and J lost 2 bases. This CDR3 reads CASSLTGGTGNTIYF. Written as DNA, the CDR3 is TGTGCCAGCAGCCTGACAGGGGGGACTGGAAACACCATATATTTT.

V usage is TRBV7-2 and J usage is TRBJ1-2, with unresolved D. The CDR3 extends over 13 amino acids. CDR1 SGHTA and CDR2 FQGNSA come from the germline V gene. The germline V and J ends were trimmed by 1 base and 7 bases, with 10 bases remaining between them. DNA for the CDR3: TGTGCCAGCAGCTTAGTAACGGAGGGTGGCTACACCTTC. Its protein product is CASSLVTEGGYTF.

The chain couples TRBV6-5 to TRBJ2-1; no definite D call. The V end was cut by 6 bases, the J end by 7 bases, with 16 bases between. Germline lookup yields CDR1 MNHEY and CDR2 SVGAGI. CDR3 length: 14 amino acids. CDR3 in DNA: TGTGCCAGCAGCCCCCCCCGGACCGCAAATGAGCAGTTCTTC. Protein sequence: CASSPPRTANEQFF.